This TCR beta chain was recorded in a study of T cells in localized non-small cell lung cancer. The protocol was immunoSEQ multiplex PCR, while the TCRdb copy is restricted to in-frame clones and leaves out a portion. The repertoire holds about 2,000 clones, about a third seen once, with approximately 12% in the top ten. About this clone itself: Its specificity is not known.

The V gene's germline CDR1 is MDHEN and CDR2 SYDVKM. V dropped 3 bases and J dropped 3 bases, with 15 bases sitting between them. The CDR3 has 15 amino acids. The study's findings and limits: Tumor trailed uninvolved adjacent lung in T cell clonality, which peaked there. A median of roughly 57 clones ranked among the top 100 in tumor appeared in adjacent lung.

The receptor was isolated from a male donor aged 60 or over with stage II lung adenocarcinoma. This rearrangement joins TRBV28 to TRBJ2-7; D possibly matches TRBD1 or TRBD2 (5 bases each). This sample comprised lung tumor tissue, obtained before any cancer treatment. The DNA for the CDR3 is TGTGCCAGCAGTTTCAGGGAGTCAGTATACTACGAGCAGTACTTC. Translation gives CASSFRESVYYEQYF.